This T cell receptor (beta chain) was sequenced in a study of T cells in Graves' hyperthyroidism and ophthalmopathy. Study-wide findings and caveats: A median around 6 months before onset, the model predicted ophthalmopathy. From stable hyperthyroidism, ophthalmopathy was separated by a 13 V-J model.

The hyperthyroidism patients had all been newly diagnosed, and their disease duration was under 2 months. Their ages ranged from 18 to 65 years. Patients were excluded because of uncontrolled infection, other autoimmune disease, pregnancy or lactation. Amplification targeted TCR beta CDR3 regions from RNA transcripts. In the first-round RT-PCR of the TCR CDR3, the HTBI primer set was used. TCRdb re-called the multiplex PCR reads with MiXCR, one entry per CDR3 protein. The sample holds around 620,000 distinct CDR3 sequences, 15% to 20% seen once. In this sample, this clonotype turned up many times. Its antigen is not known. Germline V gene lookup returns CDR1 SGHNT and CDR2 YENEEA. Trimming removed 4 bases from V and 1 base from J, with 13 bases in between. The CDR3 has 15 residues.

Sequenced sample: blood. This chain uses TRBV11-3 with TRBJ1-2; D possibly corresponds to TRBD1 (5 bases). This sequence originates from a woman aged 25 to 39 with Graves' hyperthyroidism. The CDR3 bases are TGTGCCAGCAGCTCTGCAGGGACCAGTAACTATGGCTACACCTTC. This encodes CASSSAGTSNYGYTF.